This T cell receptor (beta chain) was identified during a study of shared clonotypes between healthy human individuals. Deletions cut 6 bases from V and 10 bases from J, with 15 bases between. The CDR3 totals 12 residues. CDR1 and CDR2 from the germline V gene are MDHEN and SYDVKM. The material for each subset, its genomic DNA, was split evenly across several immunoSEQ plates. Sequencing used immunoSEQ multiplex PCR; TCRdb keeps in-frame clones, though not all of them. The sample gives over a million clones, roughly 98.5% of which show up once; 0.36% is in the top ten. This sequence was found in a man between 25 and 39 years old in good health. Sequencing was carried out using naive CD4+ T cells sorted from blood. As to subset: CD45RA+ positively selected. The rearrangement uses TRBV28 and TRBJ2-5, with D unresolved. CDR3: CASSHVRVNQYF. CDR3 sequence (DNA): TGTGCCAGCAGCCACGTAAGAGTGAACCAGTACTTC.